This TCR beta chain stems from a study of beta chain features in type 1 diabetes. Study outcomes and limitations: Shortening of TCRB CDR3s, moderate but significant, appeared in all four CD4+ subsets of Type 1 diabetes patients. Cells that show high TCR expression could be over-represented by cDNA sequencing.

This clone has just a few counts. Its specificity is not known. Every isolated RNA sample was fully reverse transcribed, so sequencing captured expressed TCRB transcripts. The protocol was immunoSEQ multiplex PCR, while the TCRdb copy is restricted to in-frame clones and leaves out a portion. Counted here are 600,000 to 750,000 clones, 9.5% to 15% occurring once; the ten biggest clones make up around 0.12%. This CDR3 is built from 14 residues. V trimming: 6 bases; J trimming: 2 bases; junction bases outside the gene matches: 4. CDR1 is ENHRY and CDR2 is SYGVKD in the germline V gene. The sequencing input was naive CD4+ T cells from blood. The gene calls are TRBV10-3 and TRBJ2-1; the match to TRBD1 covers 7 bases. The TCR was taken from a man aged 25-40 years with type 1 diabetes. The CDR3 DNA reads as TGTGCCATCAGCGGACAGGAAACCTACAATGAGCAGTTCTTC. Protein product: CAISGQETYNEQFF.